This T cell receptor (beta chain) was profiled in a study of blood T cell repertoires in COVID-19. For the study at large: PBMCs, B-cell-depleted T cells, or T cells were the source of the cDNA or gDNA that made up the material.

Study processing details: Using reference gene primer amplification, nucleated cell counts were estimated. Sequenced by immunoSEQ multiplex PCR; TCRdb stores in-frame clones only, minus some. V, J and clone size are those of that table, while D and trimming were read from the DNA. The sample consists of some 200,000 clones, almost 80% of them appearing once. The CDR3 has 15 amino acids. Germline CDR1 is SNHLY and CDR2 is FYNNEI. The V segment lost 4 bases and the J segment 0 bases; nucleotides outside the gene matches: 4. The source of this sequence is a woman aged 70-85 years with acute or convalescent COVID-19. The V gene is TRBV2, the J gene TRBJ2-3; 7 nucleotides line up with TRBD2. The sequenced material came from peripheral blood. DNA of the CDR3: TGTGCCAGCAGTGGTCTTAGCGGGAGCACAGATACGCAGTATTTT. This codes for CASSGLSGSTDTQYF. Using reference TRBV2 and TRBJ2-3 for the parts outside the CDR3, the full variable domain is EPEVTQTPSHQVTQMGQEVILRCVPISNHLYFYWYRQILGQKVEFLVSFYNNEISEKSEIFDDQFSVERPDGSNFTLKIRSTKLEDSAMYFCASSGLSGSTDTQYFGPGTRLTVL.